The entry below gives a single T cell receptor beta chain sequence along with its context. Its matching antigen is unknown. The data stem from a study of T cells expressing NK-cell markers. Overall study context: It was sorted CD3+CD56-NKG2C+, CD3+CD56+NKG2C- and CD3+CD56+NKG2C+ T cells that provided the TCR beta repertoires.

It was by 5'RACE template switching with UMIs that TCR beta cDNA was made. TCRdb reprocessed the 5' RACE reads and reports one entry per CDR3 protein, with no DNA. The ten top clones account for 1.4%, within a sample of fewer than 550,000 distinct CDR3 sequences. Notes on the study in general: In a group of several donors, dominant NKG2C+ clonotypes represented 1.0-7.0% of CD8+ T cells.

The sequence was obtained from a woman in her fifties or sixties in good health. The sequencing input was blood T cells: a sorted CD56 or NKG2C T cell subset, CD4+ or CD8+ T cells, or bulk PBMC T cells (not recorded which).

This CDR3 is CASSYPDSKELFF. The chain couples TRBV6-6 to TRBJ2-2; TCRdb names TRBD1, which stays unverified in the absence of DNA. The germline V gene has CDR1 MNHNY and CDR2 SVGAGI (reference sequence). The CDR3 covers 13 residues.